The 4 T cell receptor beta chains presented below share a single source sample, sequenced in a study of shared clonotypes between healthy human individuals (TCRdb year 2020). The method was the immunoSEQ multiplex PCR assay. TCRdb re-hosts the immuneACCESS table, in-frame sequences only. Its copies lack some clones; in the studies checked, an unresolved V gene accounts for under half of them, and the cause for the rest is not known. The sample table holds around 510,000 clones, of which roughly 95% were seen once. The top ten clones comprise 0.064% of the sample. Material for sequencing was naive CD4+ T cells sorted from blood. The sample's cell subset or site label, in plain terms: CD45RA+ positively selected. These TCRs come from a woman in her 30s in good health.

In regard to this clone: The sample holds other DNA sequences that translate to the same CDR3. The CDR3, as DNA: TGTGCCAGCAGCTTCACTAACACCGGGGAGCTGTTTTTT. This translates into CASSFTNTGELFF. This sequence joins TRBV11-2 and TRBJ2-2; no clear D gene. Germline loops: CDR1 SGHAT, CDR2 FQNNGV. Trimming cost V 3 bases and J 2 bases, with 4 bases left between them. The CDR3 has 13 residues.

The rearrangement joins TRBV19 to TRBJ2-3, with D maybe TRBD2 (5 bases). Germline loops: CDR1 LNHDA, CDR2 SQIVND (reference sequence). The ends were cut back, 1 base at V and 0 bases at J, with 11 bases in the middle. The CDR3 spans 16 residues. DNA of the CDR3: TGTGCCAGTAGTATAGCTGGACTGCTCAGCACAGATACGCAGTATTTT. Its translation is CASSIAGLLSTDTQYF.

The chain joins TRBV7-2 to TRBJ2-5, with 7 bases lining up with TRBD1. This CDR3 has 14 residues. The germline CDR1 and CDR2 sequences are SGHTA and FQGNSA. Unmatched junction bases numbered 6, after V lost 3 bases and J lost 5 bases. The CDR3 sequence: CASSFQGVWETQYF. As DNA, the CDR3 is TGTGCCAGCAGCTTCCAGGGGGTATGGGAGACCCAGTACTTC.

The chain has TRBV10-3 and TRBJ2-3, with 7 positions matching TRBD2. The CDR3 totals 13 residues. CDR1 is ENHRY and CDR2 is SYGVKD in the germline V gene. The V and J ends lost 10 bases and 3 bases, in that order; junction bases with no gene match: 7. CDR3 sequence: CATGREQTDTQYF. The CDR3, as DNA: TGTGCCACAGGGAGGGAGCAAACAGATACGCAGTATTTT.